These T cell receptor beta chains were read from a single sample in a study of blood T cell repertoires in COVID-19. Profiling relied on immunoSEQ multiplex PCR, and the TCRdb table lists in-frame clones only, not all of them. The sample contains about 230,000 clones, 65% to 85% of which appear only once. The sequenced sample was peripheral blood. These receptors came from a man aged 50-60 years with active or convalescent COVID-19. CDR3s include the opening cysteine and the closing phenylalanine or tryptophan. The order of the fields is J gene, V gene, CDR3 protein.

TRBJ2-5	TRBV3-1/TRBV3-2	CASSPGGAFLRETQYF
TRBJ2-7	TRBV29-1	CSVGETYEQYF
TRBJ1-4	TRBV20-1	CSAWEQEKLFF
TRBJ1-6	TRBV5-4	CASSQWTGEPNSPLHF
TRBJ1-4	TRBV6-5	CASSYARTGEKLFF
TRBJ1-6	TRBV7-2	CASSSNNRGQRESPLHF
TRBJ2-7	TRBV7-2	CASSLQRGYEQYF
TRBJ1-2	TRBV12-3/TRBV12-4	CASRVYRFGYTF
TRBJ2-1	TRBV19	CASSINLEGNEQFF
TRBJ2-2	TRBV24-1	CATSDLRQGLGGELFF
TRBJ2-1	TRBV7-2	CASSLASDTEQFF
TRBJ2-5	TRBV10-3	CAIRREDRDNLAQYF
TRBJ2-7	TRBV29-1	CSVEGSGPEQYF
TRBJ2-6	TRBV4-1	CASSQAHFSGANVLTF
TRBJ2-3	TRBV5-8	CASSLERGGVTDTQYF
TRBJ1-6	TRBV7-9	CASSSLLDPGQGGSPLHF
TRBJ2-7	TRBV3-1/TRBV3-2	CASSQGTGANEQYF
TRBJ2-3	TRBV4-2	CASSSRGAGGDTQYF
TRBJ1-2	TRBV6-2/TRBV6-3	CASSFGGRNYGYTF
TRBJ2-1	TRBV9	CASSPQRGTYNEQFF
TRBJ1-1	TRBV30	CAWSFPDRVFGTEAFF
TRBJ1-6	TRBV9	CASSVRAVNSPLHF
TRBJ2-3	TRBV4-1	CASSHLLAGGTDTQYF
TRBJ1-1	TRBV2	CASSSRLSGWSTEAFF
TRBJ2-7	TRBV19	CASSPGTGSYEQYF
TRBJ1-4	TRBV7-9	CASSSAGGFGNEKLFF
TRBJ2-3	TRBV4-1	CASSQGLSGTDTQYF
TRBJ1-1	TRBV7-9	CASSLVTGGTEAFF
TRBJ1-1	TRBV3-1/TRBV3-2	CASHHRGANTEAFF